This TCR beta chain was captured in a study of blood T cell repertoires in COVID-19. Study context: Acute and convalescent COVID-19 samples came from the United States, Italy and Spain. Sources were T cells, B-cell-depleted T cells, or PBMCs; the material itself was cDNA or gDNA.

In the study's own analysis: For nucleated cells, counts were estimated from reference gene primer amplification. Measured with immunoSEQ multiplex PCR; TCRdb has only the in-frame clones, and not every one. V, J and clone size derive from that table, while D and trimming were established from the DNA sequence. Among about 120,000 clones listed, more than 75% were seen once. The V gene's germline CDR1 is SEHNR and CDR2 FQNEAQ (reference sequence). The ends were cut back, 5 bases at V and 5 bases at J, with 22 bases in the middle. This CDR3 has 17 amino acids. The receptor's source is a man aged 55 to 69 with acute or convalescent COVID-19. The chain uses TRBV7-9 and TRBJ2-1; D possibly corresponds to TRBD2 (5 bases). Sequencing was performed on peripheral blood. CDR3: CASSPKTGQRTNNEQFF. CDR3 coding DNA: TGTGCCAGCAGCCCAAAGACGGGCCAGCGGACCAACAATGAGCAGTTCTTC. The entire variable domain, with the rest obtained from reference TRBV7-9 and TRBJ2-1, is as follows: DTGVSQNPRHKITKRGQNVTFRCDPISEHNRLYWYRQTLGQGPEFLTYFQNEAQLEKSRLLSDRFSAERPKGSFSTLEIQRTEQGDSAMYLCASSPKTGQRTNNEQFFGPGTRLTVL.